These 20 T cell receptor beta chains originate from one sample sequenced in a study of kidney transplant recipient with SARS-CoV-2 infection. TCRdb used MiXCR to reprocess the reads, holding one entry per CDR3 protein. This table holds roughly 250,000 distinct CDR3 sequences, more than 25% found once. The specimen comprised a blood sample, sampled at baseline and on roughly day 110 from a kidney transplant recipient. The receptors stem from a male patient aged 30 to 39 who had COVID-19 and was a kidney transplant recipient. Some T cells may originate from the graft donor.

This clonotype was detected ten times or more. V and J are TRBV28 and TRBJ1-2; D is undetermined. The CDR3 contains 12 residues. Germline V CDR1 and CDR2: MDHEN, SYDVKM. V lost 4 bases and J lost 5, with 8 bases in between. CDR3 sequence: CASSSYSYGYTF. The CDR3 nucleotides are TGTGCCAGCAGTTCCTACAGTTATGGCTACACCTTC.

This clonotype was counted ten times or more. V and J are TRBV6-5 and TRBJ1-2, with 7 bases identical to TRBD1. Trimming removed 4 bases from V and 4 bases from J; junction bases left unmatched: 6. This CDR3 contains 14 residues. Germline V gene data show CDR1 as MNHEY and CDR2 as SVGAGI. As DNA, the CDR3 is TGTGCCAGCAGTTCACAGGGGTATGGCTATGGCTACACCTTC. Its protein product is CASSSQGYGYGYTF.

This clonotype was seen repeatedly, ten times or more. The V gene is TRBV12-3 or TRBV12-4, the J gene TRBJ2-7; no clear D gene. This CDR3 region has 14 residues. V was cut by 1 base and J by 2 bases, with 9 bases left in between. CDR3 sequence (DNA): TGTGCCAGCAGTTTAGTGGGCGGTACCTACGAGCAGTACTTC. This encodes CASSLVGGTYEQYF.

Of note for this clonotype: A read error may be the cause here, since a much bigger clone is one base away. V gene TRBV19 combines with J gene TRBJ2-7; perhaps TRBD2 as D (6 bases). Germline CDR1 and CDR2: LNHDA and SQIVND (reference sequence). This CDR3 is built from 11 residues. Trimming took 1 base from V and 10 from J, leaving 8 bases between them. The CDR3 loop is CASSIGGDQYF. The CDR3 bases are TGTGCCAGTAGTATAGGCGGGGATCAGTACTTC.

A remark on this clonotype: One end of the junction does not line up with germline, which may come from a read error. The chain combines TRBV27 with TRBJ2-6; 7 bases map to TRBD1. Germline CDR1 reads MNHEY; CDR2 reads SMNVEV (reference sequence). This CDR3 is 20 amino acids long. The CDR3 nucleotides are TGTGCTAGCAGTCTCGAACAGGGGATGAGCCTGGGGACTGGGGCCAACGTCCTGACTTTC. Its translation: CASSLEQGMSLGTGANVLTF.

This clonotype was seen many times. V is TRBV3-1 and J is TRBJ1-6; TRBD1 aligns across 10 bases. Germline CDR1 reads LGHDT; CDR2 reads YNNKEL (reference sequence). V was clipped by 4 bases and J by 6 bases; unmatched bases: 0. The CDR3 length is 14 residues. The CDR3 reads CASSRTGGNSPLHF. CDR3 DNA: TGTGCCAGCAGCCGGACAGGGGGTAATTCACCCCTCCACTTT.

To note about this clonotype: A much more abundant neighbour one base away suggests this may be a read error. J is TRBJ2-3 and V is TRBV2, with D perhaps matching TRBD1 (5 bases). The DNA end is more similar to TRBJ1-5, so the J call may be wrong. Germline assignment: CDR1 SNHLY and CDR2 FYNNEI. This CDR3 region has 14 residues. The CDR3 sequence is CASSRDLGTDTQHF. The DNA of the CDR3 is TGTGCCAGCAGCCGGGACTTAGGCACAGATACGCAGCATTTT.

This clonotype has ten or more counts. V is TRBV6-6 and J is TRBJ1-6; D unclear. The germline gives CDR1 MNHNY, CDR2 SVGAGI (reference sequence). Trimming pared 0 bases from V and 6 bases from J, leaving 12 bases between. The CDR3 contains 16 residues. DNA of the CDR3: TGTGCCAGCAGTTACTCGAGACCTGCGGCTAATTCACCCCTCCACTTT. Amino acid sequence: CASSYSRPAANSPLHF.

Turning to this clonotype: A much larger clonotype is one base distant, so this may be a read error. V usage is TRBV5-1 and J usage is TRBJ1-3, with D unclear. Germline values: CDR1 SGHRS, CDR2 YFSETQ. The CDR3 runs 15 residues. The V end lost 4 bases, the J end lost 0 bases, and 11 bases lay between the germline ends. CDR3 amino acids: CASSLPALSGNTIYF. CDR3 DNA sequence: TGCGCCAGCAGCCTGCCGGCCCTCTCTGGAAACACCATATATTTT.

This clonotype has at least ten counts. CDR3 nucleotide sequence: TGTGCCAGCAGCCGAAGCCGCGGGGGGGCAGGCAATGAGCAGTTCTTC. It codes for CASSRSRGGAGNEQFF. J is TRBJ2-1 and V is TRBV11-3; 9 nucleotides line up with TRBD2. V lost 5 bases and J lost 6; bases outside the gene matches: 11. This CDR3 has 16 residues. Germline V gene lookup returns CDR1 SGHNT and CDR2 YENEEA. Together with reference TRBV11-3 and TRBJ2-1, the CDR3 gives the full variable domain: EAGVVQSPRYKIIEKKQPVAFWCNPISGHNTLYWYLQNLGQGPELLIRYENEEAVDDSQLPKDRFSAERLKGVDSTLKIQPAELGDSAVYLCASSRSRGGAGNEQFFGPGTRLTVL.

In its sample, this clonotype was seen many times. The rearrangement joins TRBV3-1 to TRBJ2-7; 8 bases align to TRBD2. The CDR3 covers 14 residues. CDR1 is LGHDT, CDR2 YNNKEL, per germline (reference sequence). J was trimmed by 7 bases and V by 1 base; bases with no gene match: 6. The CDR3 loop is CASSQAAGAGEQYF. The CDR3 DNA sequence: TGTGCCAGCAGCCAAGCAGCGGGAGCTGGTGAGCAGTACTTC.

Points on this clonotype: With a much larger clone just one base away, this may be a read error. This sequence joins TRBV29-1 and TRBJ2-2, with D maybe TRBD1 (6 bases). This CDR3 has 15 amino acids. CDR1 and CDR2 from the germline V gene are SQVTM and ANQGSEA. CDR3 DNA: TGCAGCGCTGAAGATCCCAGGGGGAACACCGGGGAGCTGTTTTTT. Residues: CSAEDPRGNTGELFF.

Concerning this clonotype itself: Being one base from a much bigger clone, this may be a read error. V is TRBV29-1 and J is TRBJ2-2; 10 bases line up with TRBD1. The V gene's germline CDR1 is SQVTM and CDR2 ANQGSEA. V trimming: 6 bases; J trimming: 6 bases; junction bases outside the gene matches: 4. The CDR3 sequence is 13 residues long. The CDR3 DNA sequence: TGCAGCGTGGGACAGGGGATACCCGGGGAGCTGTTTTTT. Protein sequence: CSVGQGIPGELFF.

This rearrangement joins TRBV5-4 to TRBJ1-6; D not certain. The CDR3 is 15 amino acids. Deletions cut 4 bases from V and 4 bases from J, with 12 bases between. Germline CDR1 and CDR2: SGHNT and YYREEE (reference sequence). The CDR3 DNA is TGTGCCAGCAGCGCAAACAGCGATTATAATTCACCCCTCCACTTT. This codes for CASSANSDYNSPLHF.

Remarks on this clonotype: The junction departs from germline at one end; a sequencing error may be responsible. The rearrangement uses TRBV11-1 and TRBJ2-3; no firm D call. The CDR3 runs to 11 residues. In germline, CDR1 is SGHAT, CDR2 FQDESV (reference sequence). The CDR3 coding sequence is TGTGCCTGTCAAAGCACAGATACGCGGTATTTT. As protein: CACQSTDTRYF.

This clonotype has a handful of counts. The chain employs TRBV5-1 and TRBJ2-5; 8 bases agree with TRBD1. Trimming cost V 4 bases and J 5 bases; bases outside gene matches: 13. This CDR3 is built from 16 residues. Germline CDR1 and CDR2: SGHRS and YFSETQ. CDR3 in amino acids: CASSRATGTGRETQYF. In DNA, the CDR3 is TGCGCCAGCAGCCGAGCTACCGGGACAGGACGCGAGACCCAGTACTTC.

This clonotype occurred many times. The rearrangement joins TRBV24-1 to TRBJ1-5, with a tentative D call TRBD1 (5 bases). This CDR3 comprises 14 residues. Germline V lookup: CDR1 KGHDR, CDR2 SFDVKD. The germline V and J ends were trimmed by 3 bases and 3 bases, with 8 bases remaining between them. CDR3 nucleotide sequence: TGTGCCACCAGTGATCGACAGATCAATCAGCCCCAGCATTTT. It encodes CATSDRQINQPQHF.

This clonotype was seen many times. This chain joins TRBV5-8 and TRBJ1-1; D is possibly TRBD1 (6 bases). Germline assignment: CDR1 SGHTS and CDR2 YDEGEE. Trimming took 0 bases from V and 3 from J, leaving 9 bases between them. This CDR3 has 14 amino acids. DNA for the CDR3: TGTGCCAGCAGCTTGGACCAGGGGTACACTGAAGCTTTCTTT. This gives the protein CASSLDQGYTEAFF.

Regarding this clonotype: A much more abundant neighbour one base away suggests this may be a read error. V is TRBV19 and J is TRBJ1-5; TRBD1 might be the D (5 bases). Trimming took 4 bases from V and 8 from J, leaving 9 bases between them. CDR3 length equals 12 residues. Germline V CDR1 and CDR2: LNHDA, SQIVND (reference sequence). The chain's CDR3 is CASSRGDKPQHF. CDR3 DNA: TGTGCCAGTAGTAGGGGGGATAAGCCCCAGCATTTT.

At least ten counts were recorded for this clonotype. This rearrangement joins TRBV28 to TRBJ1-3; D gene unclear. CDR3 length equals 16 residues. The germline V gene encodes CDR1 MDHEN and CDR2 SYDVKM. Trimming shortened V by 5 bases and J by 3 bases, and 17 bases separated the two germline ends. This CDR3 reads CASSMETLTDGNTIYF. In DNA, the CDR3 is TGTGCCAGCAGTATGGAGACACTCACGGATGGAAACACCATATATTTT. Using reference TRBV28 and TRBJ1-3 for the parts outside the CDR3, the full variable domain is DVKVTQSSRYLVKRTGEKVFLECVQDMDHENMFWYRQDPGLGLRLIYFSYDVKMKEKGDIPEGYSVSREKKERFSLILESASTNQTSMYLCASSMETLTDGNTIYFGEGSWLTVV.